A selection of T cell receptor beta chains follows, all from one sample in a study of T cell responses to AZD1222 COVID-19 vaccine. The repertoire was sequenced with immunoSEQ multiplex PCR; TCRdb's copy has only in-frame clones and lacks some. The sample holds tens of thousands of clones, about 89% seen once. This sample comprised peripheral blood, obtained on day 0 of AZD1222 vaccination. The receptors originated from an adult in good health. Both conserved end residues are trimmed from each CDR3. D genes are given only for firm matches.

cdr3_aa d_call v_call
ASSRFFHLASGKGQETQY TRBD2 TRBV6-6
ASSLRGGSPLH TRBD1 TRBV28
ASSFQGAGETQY TRBD1 TRBV11-1
ASKDRAGSEAF TRBD1 TRBV19
ASSTHRDSSPLH . TRBV28
ASSSGLFTEAF . TRBV12-3/TRBV12-4
ASSVVGPQRTEAF . TRBV9
ASSLGASLYNEQF . TRBV5-1
AISSGTDSYEQY TRBD1 TRBV10-3
ASRRAGTGYYEQY TRBD1 TRBV2
ASSLETRALYNEQF . TRBV5-1
ASSERRLRGAF . TRBV6-1
ASTGTNPGNEQF . TRBV2
ASSSPRTKETQY . TRBV6-2/TRBV6-3
ASSPKYTRSPYNEQF . TRBV5-1
ASRRTGFVGY . TRBV6-5
ASRRQGSGELF TRBD1 TRBV27
ASSFQYGSRDTQY . TRBV27